This TCR beta chain was observed in a study of cytotoxic CD8 clonotypes in ibrutinib-treated CLL. Clones were read by immunoSEQ multiplex PCR, and TCRdb kept only the in-frame ones, dropping some. The data show roughly 160,000 clones, about 80% seen once. A word on this clone: The antigen is unknown.

The study, taken as a whole, reports: Upon ibrutinib response clonality rose, and upon progression it fell back toward baseline.

Sequencing was performed on PBMCs, taken after 24 months of ibrutinib treatment. The receptor comes from a human donor with chronic lymphocytic leukemia.

The CDR3 here is CASAQNGGQPQHF. The CDR3 DNA follows: TGTGCCAGCGCCCAAAATGGGGGCCAGCCCCAGCATTTT. The V gene is TRBV19, the J gene TRBJ1-5, with D possibly being TRBD1 (6 bases). The germline V gene encodes CDR1 LNHDA and CDR2 SQIVND (reference sequence). The CDR3 is 13 amino acids. Trimming removed 9 bases at V and 7 bases at J, with 16 bases between.